The 14 T cell receptor beta chains below all came from one sample that was sequenced in a study of tissue T cells after allogeneic stem cell transplantation. TCRdb's table, derived via immunoSEQ multiplex PCR, lists solely in-frame clones and lacks some. The sample holds about 9,500 clones, 50% to 80% seen once. Sequenced here: tissue from the ileum, sampled at autopsy. All receptors come from a woman aged 18 to 50 with breast cancer.

This sequence joins TRBV30 and TRBJ2-3; no clear D gene. Germline V CDR1 and CDR2: GTSNPN, SVGIG (reference sequence). The CDR3 is 13 amino acids. V was pared by 3 bases and J by 4 bases, with 11 bases between. CDR3 sequence reads: CAWSENGADTQYF. The CDR3 region has the DNA TGTGCCTGGAGCGAAAACGGAGCAGATACGCAGTATTTT.

The rearrangement joins TRBV2 to TRBJ2-5; no clear D. From germline, CDR1 is SNHLY and CDR2 FYNNEI. CDR3 length equals 12 residues. CDR3 sequence (DNA): TGTGCAACAAGGACGGACCAAGAGACCCAGTACTTC. The encoded protein is CATRTDQETQYF.

This chain links TRBV6-6 with TRBJ2-7; 8 positions agree with TRBD2. Per the germline V gene, CDR1 is MNHNY and CDR2 is SVGAGI (reference sequence). V shed 5 bases and J 2 bases; nucleotides not matched to a gene: 8. The CDR3 runs to 15 residues. CDR3 nucleotides: TGTGCCAGCAGTCGCACTAGCGGAGATCCCTACGAGCAGTACTTC. Its translation is CASSRTSGDPYEQYF.

This clone is labeled as medium-sized. The sample has other DNA sequences that encode this CDR3 too. This chain joins TRBV6-2 or TRBV6-3 and TRBJ2-5, with a tentative D call TRBD1 (6 bases). Trimming shortened V by 6 bases and J by 4 bases, and 18 bases separated the two germline ends. The germline gives CDR1 MNHEY, CDR2 SVGEGT. This CDR3 has 15 amino acids. CDR3 nucleotide sequence: TGTGCCAGCAGCCCCGGGACATCAGCCGGAGAGACCCAGTACTTC. Protein sequence: CASSPGTSAGETQYF.

This clone was counted a single time. V is TRBV11-2 and J is TRBJ1-2; tentative D call: TRBD1 (6 bases). Trimming took off 1 base at V and 6 bases at J, with 9 bases between the two ends. The CDR3 sequence is 13 residues long. Germline loops: CDR1 SGHAT, CDR2 FQNNGV. CDR3 loop: CASSLGRGNGYTF. In DNA, the CDR3 is TGTGCCAGCAGCTTAGGCAGGGGTAATGGCTACACCTTC.

This clone has more than one count but fewer than ten. The V call is TRBV3-1 (or the pseudogene TRBV3-2), the J call TRBJ1-5, with D perhaps matching TRBD1 (5 bases). V was trimmed by 1 base and J by 7 bases, leaving 20 bases between them. CDR1 is LGHDT and CDR2 is YNNKEL in the germline V gene (reference sequence). The length of the CDR3 is 17 residues. This chain's CDR3 is CASSQVTGTLPGQPQHF. The CDR3 nucleotides are TGTGCCAGCAGCCAAGTGACCGGGACCCTCCCGGGACAGCCCCAGCATTTT.

The V and J genes are TRBV28 and TRBJ1-3; D might be TRBD1 (6 bases). Trimming removed 5 bases from V and 4 bases from J, with 15 bases in between. CDR1 is MDHEN, CDR2 SYDVKM, per germline. The CDR3 has 15 amino acids. The CDR3 DNA is TGTGCCAGCAGTCCACCAACAGGGTCGGGAAACACCATATATTTT. It specifies CASSPPTGSGNTIYF.

V is TRBV7-2 and J is TRBJ2-7; D is perhaps TRBD1 or TRBD2 (5 bases each). CDR1 is SGHTA and CDR2 is FQGNSA in the germline V gene. The ends were cut back, 1 base at V and 1 base at J, with 11 bases in the middle. There are 15 residues in the CDR3. CDR3 protein: CASSLVRDGSYEQYF. CDR3 bases: TGTGCCAGCAGCTTAGTCCGGGACGGTTCCTACGAGCAGTACTTC.

V is TRBV5-3 and J is TRBJ2-2; D uncertain. TRBV5-3 is marked as an open reading frame, function uncertain. The V end was cut by 2 bases, the J end by 9 bases, with 8 bases between. The CDR3 is 12 residues long. In DNA form, the CDR3 reads TGTGCCAGAAGCTTCAGTGGTAGGGAGCTGTTTTTT. Protein sequence: CARSFSGRELFF.

This clone was seen only once. V and J are TRBV19 and TRBJ1-1; D ambiguous. The V end lost 8 bases, the J end lost 1 base, and 11 bases lay between the germline ends. Per the germline V gene, CDR1 is LNHDA and CDR2 is SQIVND (reference sequence). CDR3 length: 13 residues. CDR3 residues: CASGVSANTEAFF. CDR3 coding DNA: TGTGCCAGTGGGGTGTCGGCGAACACTGAAGCTTTCTTT.

Judged by abundance, this clone is large. The chain links TRBV27 to TRBJ1-2; TRBD1 might be the D (5 bases). CDR3 size: 15 residues. Trimming pared 6 bases from V and 8 bases from J, leaving 22 bases between. CDR1 and CDR2 from the germline V gene are MNHEY and SMNVEV (reference sequence). The CDR3, as DNA: TGTGCCAGCAGCTCCCCTTTTGGTCAGAGGGGAGGCTACACCTTC. As protein: CASSSPFGQRGGYTF.

This clone was seen more than once but under ten times. The chain links TRBV18 to TRBJ1-3; 8 bases are shared with TRBD1. The J segment lost 6 bases and the V segment lost 3 bases, leaving 4 bases of the junction unmatched. The germline V gene encodes CDR1 KGHSH and CDR2 LQKENI. The CDR3 runs to 14 residues. CDR3 in amino acids: CASSPVTGENTIYF. DNA of the CDR3: TGTGCCAGCTCACCCGTGACAGGGGAAAACACCATATATTTT.

For the CDR3, the DNA is TGCGCCAGCAGCTCCGGGACTAGAGAAGACAATGAGCAGTTCTTC. It yields the protein CASSSGTREDNEQFF. The rearrangement joins TRBV5-1 to TRBJ2-1; 8 positions agree with TRBD2. The V and J ends lost 3 bases and 5 bases, in that order; junction bases with no gene match: 7. Germline V lookup: CDR1 SGHRS, CDR2 YFSETQ. The CDR3 totals 15 residues. The full variable domain, in which reference TRBV5-1 and TRBJ2-1 provide the parts outside the CDR3, is KAGVTQTPRYLIKTRGQQVTLSCSPISGHRSVSWYQQTPGQGLQFLFEYFSETQRNKGNFPGRFSGRQFSNSRSEMNVSTLELGDSALYLCASSSGTREDNEQFFGPGTRLTVL.

The CDR3 is CASSGGLIYEQYF. CDR3 DNA sequence: TGTGCCAGCAGTGGAGGGCTTATCTACGAGCAGTACTTC. The gene calls are TRBV2 and TRBJ2-7; D is possibly TRBD2 (5 bases). The CDR3 covers 13 residues. Germline CDR1 and CDR2: SNHLY and FYNNEI. Trimming shortened V by 4 bases and J by 3 bases, and 10 bases separated the two germline ends.